This TCR beta chain stems from a study of shared clonotypes between healthy human individuals. Trimming stripped 5 bases from V and 4 bases from J, with 15 bases between. In germline, CDR1 is SGHAT, CDR2 FQNNGV. The CDR3 consists of 14 residues. CD45RO-negative, CCR7-selected cells formed the naive CD8 fraction, which excluded terminally differentiated effector memory CD45RA+ cells. It was across several immunoSEQ plates that each subset's genomic DNA was evenly split. This table comes from immunoSEQ multiplex PCR, and its TCRdb copy is limited to in-frame clones, with some not included. The sample gives hundreds of thousands of clones, 80% to 95% of which show up once; less than 25% is in the top ten. This clone appeared a few times.

The chain joins TRBV11-2 to TRBJ2-7; D possibly corresponds to TRBD1 (6 bases). The TCR sequence derives from a young man in good health. Sequencing was done on a sample of naive CD8+ T cells sorted from blood. The CDR3 DNA sequence: TGTGCCAGCAGCCAGACCGGGACAAAATACGAGCAGTACTTC. Protein sequence: CASSQTGTKYEQYF.